The rows below give T cell receptor beta chains drawn from one sample of a study of shared clonotypes between healthy human individuals. Sequencing used immunoSEQ multiplex PCR; TCRdb keeps in-frame clones, though not all of them. The data contain approximately 2.5 million clones, 80% to 95% of them singletons. Sequences were obtained from naive CD4+ T cells from PBMCs. Receptors were obtained from a man younger than 30 in good health. Some clones in this sample may be carry-over from other donors' samples. CDR3s include the opening cysteine and the closing phenylalanine or tryptophan. A D gene is named only where the DNA matches it firmly. Where a row states a size, it is once, few, many or the class of an expanded clone; other rows omit it.

>TRBV5-1|TRBJ2-1|NA|TRBD2
TGCGCCAGCAGCTTGGGCCCCCTAGCGGGAGACATAAATGAGCAGTTCTTC
CASSLGPLAGDINEQFF
>TRBV18|TRBJ2-3|NA|NA
TGTGCCAGCTCACCAGTAGCGCCAGATACGCAGTATTTT
CASSPVAPDTQYF
>TRBV28|TRBJ2-7|NA|NA
TGTGCCAGCAGTCTCCCTTGGGACACCATAAGAGTGTACTTC
CASSLPWDTIRVYF
>TRBV18|TRBJ2-6|NA|NA
TGTGCCAGCTCACTAATTACAGTCACAGAAGGCTCTGGGGCCAACGTCCTGACTTTC
CASSLITVTEGSGANVLTF
>TRBV5-4|TRBJ1-1|NA|NA
TGTGCCAGCAGCTTGGAGGCAGCGGGCACTGAAGCTTTCTTT
CASSLEAAGTEAFF
>TRBV7-3|TRBJ2-1|NA|TRBD2
TGTGCCAGCAGCCCTAACCCGGGACTAGTCTATGAGCAGTTCTTC
CASSPNPGLVYEQFF
>TRBV6-5|TRBJ1-2|NA|NA
TGTGCCAGCAGTTTCGGCAATGGCTACACCTTC
CASSFGNGYTF
>TRBV19|TRBJ2-7|once|NA
TGTGCCAGTAGTATCTCACTTGACAGCTACGAGCAGTACTTC
CASSISLDSYEQYF
>TRBV5-1|TRBJ2-1|NA|TRBD2
TGCGCCAGCAGCTTGCCAAGGCTTAAAGGATTAACTAGCGGGAGCCCCCAATACAATGAGCAGTTCTTC
CASSLPRLKGLTSGSPQYNEQFF
>TRBV18|TRBJ2-5|NA|NA
TGTGCCAGCTCACCGCGAACGGGGCTCGAAGAGACCCAGTACTTC
CASSPRTGLEETQYF
>TRBV6-1|TRBJ2-1|NA|NA
TGTGCCAGCAGTGAAGCGCGTGCCCTCGAGCAGTTCTTC
CASSEARALEQFF
>TRBV5-1|TRBJ1-3|NA|NA
TGCGCCAGCAGCTTGGGGGGGCTTGGAAACACCATATATTTT
CASSLGGLGNTIYF
>TRBV5-1|TRBJ1-4|NA|NA
TGCGCCAGCAGCTCGGCCGCTAATGAAAAACTGTTTTTT
CASSSAANEKLFF
>TRBV7-2|TRBJ1-2|NA|TRBD1
TGTGCCAGCAGAATCCCGAGGGACAGGGGGCGCGAATCCTCCGGCTACACCTTC
CASRIPRDRGRESSGYTF
>TRBV7-3|TRBJ2-3|NA|NA
TGTGCCAGCAGCAGATCAGGCACAGATACGCAGTATTTT
CASSRSGTDTQYF